The present T cell receptor beta chain was sequenced within a study of blood T cell repertoires in COVID-19. Study as a whole: The United States, Italy and Spain supplied acute and convalescent COVID-19 samples. PBMCs, B-cell-depleted T cells, or T cells were the source of the cDNA or gDNA that made up the material.

The CDR3 runs to 15 residues. Trimming cost V 4 bases and J 0 bases, with 12 bases left between them. Germline values: CDR1 SGHDN, CDR2 FVKESK. Study processing details: The authors estimated nucleated cell counts from reference gene primer amplification. This table comes from immunoSEQ multiplex PCR, and its TCRdb copy is limited to in-frame clones, with some not included. D and trimming were read from the DNA, whereas the V and J calls and clone size are those reported in that table. The repertoire includes approximately 150,000 clones, over 70% of them detected once, and about 1.7% sits in the top ten.

The chain is built from TRBV14 and TRBJ1-1; tentative D call: TRBD1 (6 bases). The sequenced material came from peripheral blood. The TCR originated in a woman between 50 and 59 years old with acute or convalescent COVID-19. The CDR3 loop reads CASSLTGSLNTEAFF. Here the CDR3 DNA reads TGTGCCAGCAGCCTGACAGGTTCACTGAACACTGAAGCTTTCTTT. Supplemented by reference TRBV14 and TRBJ1-1, the full variable domain reads EAGVTQFPSHSVIEKGQTVTLRCDPISGHDNLYWYRRVMGKEIKFLLHFVKESKQDESGMPNNRFLAERTGGTYSTLKVQPAELEDSGVYFCASSLTGSLNTEAFFGQGTRLTVV.